This T cell receptor (beta chain) was observed in a study of T-cell memory formation after mild COVID-19. TCRdb processed the 5' RACE reads anew with MiXCR; each CDR3 protein has one entry. The repertoire includes roughly 300,000 distinct CDR3 sequences, 8.2% of them detected once, and around a fifth sits in the top ten. Trimming at V came to 5 bases and at J to 3 bases, leaving 11 bases not matched to a gene. CDR1 and CDR2 (germline): SGHRS, YFSETQ. This CDR3 contains 16 residues. The clonotype comes from a man aged 18 to 29 who had mild COVID-19 (a few samples of this study predate the infection). Cell type and time point are not known. Sequencing was done on a sample of PBMCs or a T cell subset sorted from them (not recorded which). The chain is built from TRBV5-1 and TRBJ1-1; 9 nucleotides align to TRBD1. In nucleotides, the CDR3 is TGCGCCAGCAGGAATTTCAACAGGGGGCCGGACACTGAAGCTTTCTTT. Translated, it gives CASRNFNRGPDTEAFF.